The T cell receptor beta chain under discussion was sequenced for a study of blood T cell repertoires in COVID-19. The CDR3 is 14 residues long. The V gene's germline CDR1 is MNHEY and CDR2 SVGAGI. Trimming removed 2 bases from V and 4 bases from J, with 12 bases in between. Clones were sequenced by immunoSEQ multiplex PCR, and TCRdb holds only the in-frame ones, with some missing. This table holds some 300,000 clones, roughly 90% found once. The chain has TRBV6-5 and TRBJ2-7; D gene uncertain. Sequenced material: PBMCs or T cells enriched from blood (not recorded which). This TCR was sampled from a woman aged 50 to 60 who had been exposed to COVID-19. This chain's CDR3 is CASSYSAAHYEQYF. The CDR3 DNA sequence: TGTGCCAGCAGTTACAGCGCAGCCCATTACGAGCAGTACTTC.